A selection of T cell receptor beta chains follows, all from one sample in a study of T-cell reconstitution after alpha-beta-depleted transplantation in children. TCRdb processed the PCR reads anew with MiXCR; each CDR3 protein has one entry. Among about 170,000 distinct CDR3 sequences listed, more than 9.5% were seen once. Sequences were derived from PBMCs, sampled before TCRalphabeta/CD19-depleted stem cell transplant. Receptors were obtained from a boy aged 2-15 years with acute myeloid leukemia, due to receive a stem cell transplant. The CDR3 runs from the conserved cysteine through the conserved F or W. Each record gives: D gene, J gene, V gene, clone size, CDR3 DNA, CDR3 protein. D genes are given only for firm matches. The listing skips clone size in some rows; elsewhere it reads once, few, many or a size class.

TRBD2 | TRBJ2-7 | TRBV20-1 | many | TGCAGTGCTAGAGATAACCGTGGGCTAGCGGGATCCTACGAGCAGTACTTC | CSARDNRGLAGSYEQYF
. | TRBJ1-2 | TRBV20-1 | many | TGCAGTGCTAGTTCAGATGGACAGCTATGGGGTGGCTACACCTTC | CSASSDGQLWGGYTF
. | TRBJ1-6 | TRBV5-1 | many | TGCGCCAGCAGCTTGCGGGGCTCTAATTCACCCCTCCACTTT | CASSLRGSNSPLHF
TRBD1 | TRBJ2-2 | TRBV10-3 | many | TGTGCCATCAGTGCGTCCGGGACAGGGAAGACCGGGGAGCTGTTTTTT | CAISASGTGKTGELFF
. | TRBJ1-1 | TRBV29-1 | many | TGCAGCGTTGAAGAATTAAGACCGAACACTGAAGCTTTCTTT | CSVEELRPNTEAFF
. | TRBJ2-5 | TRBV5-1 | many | TGCGCCAGCAGCCCCAGGGGAGCAGAGACCCAGTACTTC | CASSPRGAETQYF
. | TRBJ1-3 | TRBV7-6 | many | TGTGCCAGCAGCTCGGGGGACTCTGGAAACACCATATATTTT | CASSSGDSGNTIYF
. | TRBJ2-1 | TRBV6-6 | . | TGTGCCAGCAGGCTTCTTCAGAACAATGAGCAGTTCTTC | CASRLLQNNEQFF
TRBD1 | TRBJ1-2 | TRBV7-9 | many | TGTGCCAGCAGCCACGAAGGGGGCTCCTATGGCTACACCTTC | CASSHEGGSYGYTF
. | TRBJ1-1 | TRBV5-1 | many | TGCGCCAGCAGCTTAACGCTTAGGGGAAACACTGAAGCTTTCTTT | CASSLTLRGNTEAFF
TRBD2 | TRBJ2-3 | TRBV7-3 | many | TGTGCCAGCAGCGTCGGACTAGGATTCGATACGCAGTATTTT | CASSVGLGFDTQYF
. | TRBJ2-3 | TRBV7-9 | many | TGTGCCAGCAGCTTCAGCCCAGATACGCAGTATTTT | CASSFSPDTQYF
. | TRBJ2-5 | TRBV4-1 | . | TGCGCCAGCAGCCAAAGGGGCGTCAGGACAGAGGAGACCCAGTACTTC | CASSQRGVRTEETQYF
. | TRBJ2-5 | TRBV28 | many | TGTGCCAGCAGTTTTGCTGGTGGGGGGCGCGGGACCCAGTACTTC | CASSFAGGGRGTQYF
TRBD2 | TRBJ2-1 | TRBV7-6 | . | TGTGCCAGCAGCTCGGGACTAGCGGGAGGGGGTGAGCAGTTCTTC | CASSSGLAGGGEQFF
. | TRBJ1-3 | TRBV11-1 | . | TGTGCCAGCAGCTTAAGAGTTGGCCGGGGAGCCTTCTCTGGAAACACCATATATTTT | CASSLRVGRGAFSGNTIYF
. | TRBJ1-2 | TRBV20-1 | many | TGCAGTGCTTTAGTTATCACCGACTATGGCTACACCTTC | CSALVITDYGYTF
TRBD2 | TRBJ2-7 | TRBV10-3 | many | TGTGCCATCACGCCCAGCGGGGGATACGAGCAGTACTTC | CAITPSGGYEQYF
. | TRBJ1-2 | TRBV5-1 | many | TGCGCCAGCAGCTTGGCAGGGATGAGTGGCTACACCTTC | CASSLAGMSGYTF
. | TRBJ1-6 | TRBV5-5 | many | TGTGCCAGCAGTTTCGCGGGGACGGATGGTTCACCCCTCCACTTT | CASSFAGTDGSPLHF
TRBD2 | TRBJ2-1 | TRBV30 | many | TGTGCCTGGAGTGTCCTAGCGGGAGTGAGCAATGAGCAGTTCTTC | CAWSVLAGVSNEQFF
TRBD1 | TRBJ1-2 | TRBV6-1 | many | TGTGCCAGCGGATGGGACAGGGGGAACTATGGCTACACCTTC | CASGWDRGNYGYTF
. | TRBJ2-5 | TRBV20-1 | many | TGCAGTGCTCGTCGGGAAGGGTTGCAGTCGTGGACCCAGTACTTC | CSARREGLQSWTQYF
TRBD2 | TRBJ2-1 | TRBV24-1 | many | TGTGCCACCAGTGATTTGGGGGCTAGCGGGAGTAACTATGAGCAGTTCTTC | CATSDLGASGSNYEQFF
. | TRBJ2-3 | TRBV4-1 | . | TGCGCCAGCAGCCAAGAGGTAGCGAGGATCACAGATACGCAGTATTTT | CASSQEVARITDTQYF
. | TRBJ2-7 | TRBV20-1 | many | TGCAGTGCTAGAGATCTCATGGATTCCTACGAGCAGTACTTC | CSARDLMDSYEQYF
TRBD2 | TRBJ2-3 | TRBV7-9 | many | TGTGCCAGCAGCCCACCGGGGGGGGAGACAGATACGCAGTATTTT | CASSPPGGETDTQYF
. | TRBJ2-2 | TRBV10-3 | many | TGTGCCATCGGGTATTCCGACACCGGGGAGCTGTTTTTT | CAIGYSDTGELFF
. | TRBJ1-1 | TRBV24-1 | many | TGTGCCACCAGTGATTTCGCTATGACTGAAGCTTTCTTT | CATSDFAMTEAFF
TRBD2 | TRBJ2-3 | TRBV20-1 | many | TGCAGTGCAGTGGAAGCGGGAGGGCCCACAGATACGCAGTATTTT | CSAVEAGGPTDTQYF
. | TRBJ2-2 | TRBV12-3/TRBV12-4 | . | TGTGCCAGTTCGGTACGGCAGGTCGGGGAGCTGCTTTTT | CASSVRQVGELLF
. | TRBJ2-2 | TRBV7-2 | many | TGTGCCAGCAGCTTATCTAGCGCCGGGGAGCTGTTTTTT | CASSLSSAGELFF
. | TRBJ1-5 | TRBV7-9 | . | TGTGCCAGCAGCAACCAAGGGGGCAATCAGCCCCAGCATTTT | CASSNQGGNQPQHF
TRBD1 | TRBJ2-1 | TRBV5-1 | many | TGCGCCAGCAGCCTTGGGACAGGGGCGTCCTACAATGAGCAGTTCTTC | CASSLGTGASYNEQFF
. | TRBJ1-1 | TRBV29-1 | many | TGCAGCGGCGTAGTCAGATATTCATTCGCTGAAGCTTTCTTT | CSGVVRYSFAEAFF
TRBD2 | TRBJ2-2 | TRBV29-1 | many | TGCAGCGTGAGGAGCGGGGGTACGGACACCGGGGAGCTGTTTTTT | CSVRSGGTDTGELFF
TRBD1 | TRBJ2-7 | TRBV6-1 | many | TGTGCCAGCAGGGGCCTCGGGACAGGGAATGCCGAGCAGTACTTC | CASRGLGTGNAEQYF
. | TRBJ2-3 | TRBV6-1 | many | TGTGCCAGCACCCTGGGGGCGGGAGCAGATACGCAGTATTTT | CASTLGAGADTQYF
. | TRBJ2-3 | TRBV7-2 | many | TGTGCCAGCAGCTTAGCTGCGGGGGCCACAGATACGCAGTATTTT | CASSLAAGATDTQYF
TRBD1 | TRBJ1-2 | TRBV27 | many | TGTGCCAGCAGTTTGGGACAGGGATATCATGGCTACACCTTC | CASSLGQGYHGYTF
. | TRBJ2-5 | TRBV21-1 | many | TGTGCCAGCAGCAAAGAGCAGGAGGAAGAGACCCAGTACTTC | CASSKEQEEETQYF
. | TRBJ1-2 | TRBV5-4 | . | TGTGCCATCGAAAATCTCCAAACAGGGCGCGGCTACACCTTC | CAIENLQTGRGYTF